This TCR beta chain stems from a study of control samples from healthy donors and cancer patients. Trimming took 0 bases from V and 2 from J, leaving 10 bases between them. Germline-derived CDR1 and CDR2 are SEHNR and FQNEAQ (reference sequence). This CDR3 contains 15 residues. Repertoires were generated with immunoSEQ multiplex PCR, while TCRdb's copy carries only in-frame clones and drops some. Of some 15,000 clones in the sample, more than 85% are singletons; the top ten hold roughly an eighth. Sample: PBMCs. This receptor was identified in a man older than 75 with lung cancer. The chain carries TRBV7-9 and TRBJ1-1, with D hard to call. The CDR3 nucleotides are TGTGCCAGCAGCTTAGCTTGGAGAGCCAACACTGAAGCTTTCTTT. The encoded protein is CASSLAWRANTEAFF.